The 18 T cell receptor beta chains presented below share a single source sample, sequenced in a study of identical twins. TCRdb re-analysed the 5' RACE reads in MiXCR, keeping a single row per CDR3 protein. The sample lists 350,000 to 450,000 distinct CDR3 sequences; under 20% were seen once. Specimen: naive T cells sorted from blood. The receptors originated from a man between 45 and 60 years old in good health.

This clonotype was seen more than once but under ten times. The V gene is TRBV4-1, the J gene TRBJ2-6; D is perhaps TRBD1 or TRBD2 (5 bases each). Between the trimmed V and J ends, which lost 4 bases and 2 bases, there was a span of 30 bases. Germline assignment: CDR1 MGHRA and CDR2 YSYEKL. CDR3 length: 22 amino acids. The CDR3 DNA sequence: TGCGCCAGCAGCCCCTACGACAATCTTCAAGACCGGAGAGGGGCTGGGGCCAACGTCCTGACTTTC. Translated: CASSPYDNLQDRRGAGANVLTF.

This clonotype occurred many times. The gene calls are TRBV10-3 and TRBJ2-7, with 11 bases that match TRBD2. The V and J ends lost 6 bases and 7 bases, in that order; junction bases with no gene match: 11. Germline lookup yields CDR1 ENHRY and CDR2 SYGVKD. This CDR3 spans 15 amino acids. CDR3 bases: TGTGCCATCAGCGGGACTAGCGGAGATGCAGGGGAGCAGTACTTC. Its translation is CAISGTSGDAGEQYF.

The chain combines TRBV28 with TRBJ2-5; tentatively, D is TRBD1 (6 bases). The CDR3 consists of 14 residues. Trimming removed 5 bases from V and 4 bases from J, with 14 bases in between. Germline CDR1 reads MDHEN; CDR2 reads SYDVKM. CDR3 bases: TGTGCCAGCAGTCCCCCTCGCAGGGGAGAGACCCAGTACTTC. This translates into CASSPPRRGETQYF.

This clonotype was seen only a few times. This chain uses TRBV27 with TRBJ2-3, with D unresolved. V lost 1 base, J lost 1 base, and 18 bases lay in between. Germline V gene lookup returns CDR1 MNHEY and CDR2 SMNVEV (reference sequence). This CDR3 has 18 amino acids. In DNA, the CDR3 is TGTGCCAGCAGTTTATTAGCTTCCATCATGGAGCGCACAGATACGCAGTATTTT. This sequence encodes CASSLLASIMERTDTQYF.

This chain links TRBV20-1 with TRBJ2-3; TRBD1 agrees at 8 bases. The CDR3 has 14 residues. After removal of 6 bases from V and 0 bases from J, the junction contained 5 bases not matched to a gene. Germline V lookup: CDR1 DFQATT, CDR2 SNEGSKA (reference sequence). Here the CDR3 reads CSANGQGSTDTQYF. CDR3 nucleotide sequence: TGCAGTGCCAACGGACAGGGAAGCACAGATACGCAGTATTTT.

At least ten counts were recorded for this clonotype. This chain joins TRBV11-1 and TRBJ2-4, with 10 nucleotides matching TRBD1. With V trimmed by 5 bases and J by 5 bases, 9 bases remained unmatched. CDR3 length: 16 amino acids. Germline V gene data show CDR1 as SGHAT and CDR2 as FQDESV (reference sequence). DNA for the CDR3: TGTGCCAGCAGCACATCGATCGGGACAGGGGAAAACATTCAGTACTTC. Its protein product is CASSTSIGTGENIQYF.

The table lists this clonotype with many counts. The V and J genes are TRBV4-3 and TRBJ1-2; D remains ambiguous. The V gene's germline CDR1 is LGHNA and CDR2 YSLEER. The CDR3 has 15 residues. The V gene lost 0 bases and the J gene lost 4 bases, with 12 bases spanning the gap. The CDR3 DNA sequence: TGCGCCAGCAGCCAAGAGTGGGAGACATCCTATGGCTACACCTTC. This encodes CASSQEWETSYGYTF.

The chain has TRBV2 and TRBJ1-5; 7 nucleotides match TRBD1. V lost 2 bases and J lost 7; bases outside the gene matches: 8. This CDR3 is 15 amino acids long. CDR1 and CDR2 from the germline V gene are SNHLY and FYNNEI. This CDR3 reads CASSERARGGQPQHF. DNA of the CDR3: TGTGCCAGCAGTGAAAGGGCCAGGGGGGGACAGCCCCAGCATTTT.

The chain employs TRBV28 and TRBJ2-2; D is ambiguous. Germline V CDR1 and CDR2: MDHEN, SYDVKM. The CDR3 is 17 residues long. Deletions cut 4 bases from V and 5 bases from J, with 20 bases between. The CDR3 region has the DNA TGTGCCAGCAGTTCCGCAACACTCGGATGGCGGACCGGGGAGCTGTTTTTT. It yields the protein CASSSATLGWRTGELFF.

The table lists this clonotype with many counts. The J gene is TRBJ2-1, the V gene TRBV7-9; TRBD2 aligns across 11 bases. The CDR3 covers 16 residues. V lost 6 bases to trimming and J lost 3 bases; unmatched junction nucleotides: 7. Germline-derived CDR1 and CDR2 are SEHNR and FQNEAQ (reference sequence). The CDR3 here is CASRLSGLADYNEQFF. The CDR3, as DNA: TGTGCCAGCAGGTTATCGGGACTAGCGGACTACAATGAGCAGTTCTTC.

This clonotype was seen at least ten times. The chain is built from TRBV9 and TRBJ2-1; 11 positions agree with TRBD2. This CDR3 has 17 residues. Trimming took 4 bases from V and 5 from J; bases not matched to a gene: 11. Germline V lookup: CDR1 SGDLS, CDR2 YYNGEE. In nucleotides, the CDR3 is TGTGCCAGCAGCCCCGAAGTAGCGGGAGGGCCTCACAATGAGCAGTTCTTC. Translating it yields CASSPEVAGGPHNEQFF.

The chain links TRBV5-1 to TRBJ1-1; D unclear. The CDR3 totals 13 residues. The V end was cut by 0 bases, the J end by 5 bases, with 8 bases between. Germline V CDR1 and CDR2: SGHRS, YFSETQ. CDR3 DNA: TGCGCCAGCAGCTTGGCCACTGGAACTGAAGCTTTCTTT. Translated, it gives CASSLATGTEAFF.

The chain is built from TRBV7-8 and TRBJ1-1, with D possibly matching TRBD1 (5 bases). CDR1 and CDR2 (germline): SGHVS, FQNEAQ. The CDR3 consists of 16 residues. V dropped 4 bases and J dropped 6 bases, with 21 bases sitting between them. In nucleotides, the CDR3 is TGTGCCAGCAGCTCGCTCGGGGGAGGTATGAAGGCTGAAGCTTTCTTT. It encodes CASSSLGGGMKAEAFF.

This clonotype has a handful of counts. The chain is built from TRBV11-1 and TRBJ2-1; 13 bases are a match to TRBD2. The CDR3 spans 19 residues. The germline CDR1 and CDR2 sequences are SGHAT and FQDESV (reference sequence). The junction had 11 bases not matched to a gene; V was cut back by 1 base and J by 5 bases. Written as DNA, the CDR3 is TGTGCCAGCAGCTTAGAAGGAATAGGACTAGCGGGAGCGCACAATGAGCAGTTCTTC. Its translation: CASSLEGIGLAGAHNEQFF.

This clonotype was seen more than once but under ten times. The chain uses TRBV20-1 and TRBJ1-5; D possibly corresponds to TRBD1 (5 bases). The V end lost 3 bases, the J end lost 1 base, and 7 bases lay between the germline ends. The germline CDR1 and CDR2 sequences are DFQATT and SNEGSKA (reference sequence). CDR3 length: 13 amino acids. This chain's CDR3 is CSARGTSNQPQHF. For the CDR3, the DNA is TGCAGTGCTAGGGGGACCAGCAATCAGCCCCAGCATTTT.

This clonotype appeared a few times. The V gene is TRBV6-5, the J gene TRBJ1-2; D is undetermined. This CDR3 has 15 residues. V lost 0 bases and J lost 2, with 10 bases in between. CDR1 and CDR2 (germline): MNHEY, SVGAGI. CDR3 residues: CASSYSMAGNYGYTF. CDR3 sequence (DNA): TGTGCCAGCAGTTACTCGATGGCAGGAAACTATGGCTACACCTTC.

This clonotype occurred a few times. Written as DNA, the CDR3 is TGTGCCAGCAGTTCCATTACAAGCATTCAGTACTTC. Residues: CASSSITSIQYF. This chain joins TRBV28 and TRBJ2-4, with D unclear. Trimming stripped 4 bases from V and 9 bases from J, with 10 bases between. CDR1 is MDHEN, CDR2 SYDVKM, per germline. The CDR3 sequence is 12 residues long.

The rearrangement uses TRBV20-1 and TRBJ2-5; a possible D gene is TRBD2 (6 bases). Trimming stripped 3 bases from V and 4 bases from J, with 9 bases between. Germline V gene data show CDR1 as DFQATT and CDR2 as SNEGSKA (reference sequence). The CDR3 totals 12 residues. CDR3 DNA: TGCAGTGCTAGGCGGGGTATAGAGACCCAGTACTTC. As protein: CSARRGIETQYF.